Below, 14 T cell receptor beta chains from the same sample are listed, as sequenced in a study of CD8 T cells in ankylosing spondylitis. MiXCR was run by TCRdb on the 5' RACE reads, yielding one entry per CDR3 protein. The sample yields some 120,000 distinct CDR3 sequences, about 6.4% seen once. Sequenced: blood, either unsorted or a sorted T cell fraction (not recorded which). The receptors come from a male donor with ankylosing spondylitis or in good health (not recorded which).

This clonotype has at least ten counts. The chain combines TRBV20-1 with TRBJ2-1; D not certain. Trimming shortened V by 2 bases and J by 6 bases, and 8 bases separated the two germline ends. Germline CDR1 and CDR2: DFQATT and SNEGSKA (reference sequence). CDR3 length: 12 amino acids. The CDR3 DNA is TGCAGTGCTAGACTTATCTTCAATGAGCAGTTCTTC. This encodes CSARLIFNEQFF.

This clonotype was recorded at least ten times. The V and J genes are TRBV10-1 and TRBJ2-7, with D perhaps being TRBD1 or TRBD2 (5 bases each). Germline CDR1 and CDR2: WNHNN and SYGVQD (reference sequence). The CDR3 consists of 15 residues. The germline V and J ends were trimmed by 3 bases and 1 base, with 13 bases remaining between them. The CDR3 spells CASSDNRDGSYEQYF. For the CDR3, the DNA is TGCGCCAGCAGTGACAACCGGGACGGGTCCTACGAGCAGTACTTC.

This clonotype showed up many times. The rearrangement joins TRBV5-1 to TRBJ1-2, with 9 nucleotides matching TRBD1. The CDR3 runs to 15 residues. With V trimmed by 1 base and J by 2 bases, 3 bases remained unmatched. Germline values: CDR1 SGHRS, CDR2 YFSETQ. The CDR3 reads CASSLTGGKNYGYTF. The CDR3 DNA reads as TGCGCCAGCAGCTTGACAGGGGGCAAAAACTATGGCTACACCTTC.

This clonotype was seen repeatedly, ten times or more. The chain has TRBV30 and TRBJ2-4; D is ambiguous. V was shortened by 4 bases and J by 6 bases, with 10 bases between the two germline ends. From germline, CDR1 is GTSNPN and CDR2 SVGIG (reference sequence). The CDR3 loop spans 12 amino acids. In nucleotides, the CDR3 is TGTGCCTGGAAGTTAGGGCTAAACATTCAGTACTTC. Translating gives CAWKLGLNIQYF.

This clonotype was seen more than once but under ten times. The V gene is TRBV28, the J gene TRBJ1-1; TRBD1 agrees at 7 bases. The trim removed 2 bases at V and 8 bases at J, leaving 5 bases unmatched. The germline V gene encodes CDR1 MDHEN and CDR2 SYDVKM. The CDR3 is made up of 13 amino acids. The chain's CDR3 is CASSLQGGGEAFF. CDR3 DNA sequence: TGTGCCAGCAGTTTACAGGGGGGGGGAGAAGCTTTCTTT.

This clonotype was seen many times. The CDR3 coding sequence is TGCAGTGCATCTAGCGGCAACATGAACACTGAAGCTTTCTTT. As protein: CSASSGNMNTEAFF. V is TRBV20-1 and J is TRBJ1-1; D ambiguous. The germline V and J ends were trimmed by 6 bases and 0 bases, with 14 bases remaining between them. The CDR3 runs 14 residues. The germline V gene has CDR1 DFQATT and CDR2 SNEGSKA (reference sequence).

This clonotype was detected many times. This chain joins TRBV5-6 and TRBJ2-7; D is perhaps TRBD1 (6 bases). Trimming shortened V by 1 base and J by 0 bases, and 11 bases separated the two germline ends. The CDR3 runs to 15 residues. The germline V gene encodes CDR1 SGHDT and CDR2 YYEEEE. The CDR3 DNA follows: TGTGCCAGCAGCTTGTTCCGGACAGTCTCCTACGAGCAGTACTTC. It is translated as CASSLFRTVSYEQYF.

This clonotype showed up many times. The V call is TRBV7-2, the J call TRBJ2-2; TRBD2 matches at 7 bases. Germline V CDR1 and CDR2: SGHTA, FQGNSA. J lost 1 base, V lost 3 bases, and 2 bases had no gene match. The CDR3 has 15 residues. CDR3 protein: CASSLGLQNTGELFF. CDR3 nucleotide sequence: TGTGCCAGCAGCTTGGGACTACAGAACACCGGGGAGCTGTTTTTT.

In its sample, this clonotype was seen many times. DNA of the CDR3: TGCGCCAGCAGTGAGACAGGGGGCTCTGAAAAACTGTTTTTT. This translates into CASSETGGSEKLFF. The chain combines TRBV5-1 with TRBJ1-4, with 10 bases aligning to TRBD1. CDR1 is SGHRS, CDR2 YFSETQ, per germline. J lost 7 bases, V lost 5 bases, and 5 bases had no gene match. This CDR3 is 14 amino acids long. Complete variable domain (other parts from reference TRBV5-1 and TRBJ1-4): KAGVTQTPRYLIKTRGQQVTLSCSPISGHRSVSWYQQTPGQGLQFLFEYFSETQRNKGNFPGRFSGRQFSNSRSEMNVSTLELGDSALYLCASSETGGSEKLFFGSGTQLSVL.

This clonotype came up a few times. The chain has TRBV20-1 and TRBJ2-4; D is tentatively TRBD1 or TRBD2 (5 bases each). The CDR3 is made up of 15 amino acids. Germline V gives CDR1 DFQATT, CDR2 SNEGSKA (reference sequence). V was clipped by 1 base and J by 5 bases, with 15 bases between them. The CDR3: CSARGGVGQENIQYF. DNA of the CDR3: TGCAGTGCTAGAGGAGGGGTCGGCCAAGAAAACATTCAGTACTTC.

This clonotype was recorded at least ten times. This chain links TRBV20-1 with TRBJ1-1; 8 nucleotides match TRBD1. Germline V gives CDR1 DFQATT, CDR2 SNEGSKA (reference sequence). This CDR3 contains 16 residues. With V trimmed by 5 bases and J by 5 bases, 16 bases remained unmatched. CDR3: CSAPPGQAVPGTEAFF. In nucleotides, the CDR3 is TGCAGTGCTCCTCCGGGACAGGCTGTTCCCGGAACTGAAGCTTTCTTT.

This clonotype was observed at least ten times. This chain connects TRBV12-3 or TRBV12-4 to TRBJ2-1; no definite D call. Trimming left V 5 bases short and J 11 bases short, with 16 bases between. This CDR3 is built from 13 residues. The CDR3 loop reads CASSPGPIRQQFF. The CDR3 DNA reads as TGTGCCAGCAGTCCAGGACCCATCAGGCAGCAGTTCTTC.

This clonotype was counted many times. The genes are TRBV10-3 and TRBJ2-7; 9 bases are shared with TRBD2. V gave up 6 bases and J gave up 4 bases; unmatched junction bases: 13. In germline, CDR1 is ENHRY, CDR2 SYGVKD. The CDR3 sequence is 16 residues long. The CDR3 DNA is TGTGCCATCAGGCGATTTCCGCGGGAGGGCAGGTACGAGCAGTACTTC. Translating gives CAIRRFPREGRYEQYF.

This clonotype was seen repeatedly, ten times or more. The V and J genes are TRBV6-1 and TRBJ2-7; possibly TRBD1 for D (6 bases). The germline V gene has CDR1 MNHNS and CDR2 SASEGT. The CDR3 is 16 amino acids. The V end lost 7 bases, the J end lost 0 bases, and 19 bases lay between the germline ends. CDR3 in amino acids: CASNPGGSISSYEQYF. The CDR3 region has the DNA TGTGCCAGCAACCCTGGGGGCAGCATAAGCTCCTACGAGCAGTACTTC.